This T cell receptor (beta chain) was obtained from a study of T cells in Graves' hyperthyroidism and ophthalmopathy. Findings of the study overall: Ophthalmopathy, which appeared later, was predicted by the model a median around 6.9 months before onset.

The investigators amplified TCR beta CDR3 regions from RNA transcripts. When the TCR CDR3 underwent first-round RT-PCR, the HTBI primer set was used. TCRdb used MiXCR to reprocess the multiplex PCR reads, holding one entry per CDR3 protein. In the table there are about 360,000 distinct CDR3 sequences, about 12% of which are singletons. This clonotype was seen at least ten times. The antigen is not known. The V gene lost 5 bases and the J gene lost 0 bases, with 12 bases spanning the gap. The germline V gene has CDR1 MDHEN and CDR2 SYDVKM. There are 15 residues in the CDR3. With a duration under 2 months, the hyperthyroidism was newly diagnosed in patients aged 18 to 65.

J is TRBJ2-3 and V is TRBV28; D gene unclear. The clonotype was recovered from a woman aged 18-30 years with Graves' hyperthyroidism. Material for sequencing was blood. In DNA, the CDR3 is TGTGCCAGCAGTACTGGATATACTAGCACAGATACGCAGTATTTT. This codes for CASSTGYTSTDTQYF.